These 29 T cell receptor beta chains share one sample of origin, sequenced in a study of T cell responses to AZD1222 COVID-19 vaccine. TCRdb keeps only in-frame clones here, not all; method: immunoSEQ multiplex PCR. The sample lists 150,000 to 200,000 clones, 80% to 95% occurring once. The material was peripheral blood, obtained on day 0 of AZD1222 vaccination. The receptors come from an adult in good health.

The chain carries TRBV30 and TRBJ1-1, with D perhaps TRBD1 (6 bases). This CDR3 comprises 14 residues. Germline V lookup: CDR1 GTSNPN, CDR2 SVGIG (reference sequence). With 8 bases removed from V and 2 bases from J, the gap between germline ends came to 18 bases. The CDR3 reads CASRGGPLNTEAFF. CDR3 coding DNA: TGTGCCAGCCGAGGGGGGCCTCTAAACACTGAAGCTTTCTTT.

On this clone itself: The same CDR3 arises from other DNA sequences in this sample as well. This chain joins TRBV28 and TRBJ2-7, with D uncertain. The germline V and J ends were trimmed by 6 bases and 4 bases, with 7 bases remaining between them. The CDR3 has 11 amino acids. Germline CDR1 is MDHEN and CDR2 is SYDVKM. The CDR3 nucleotides read TGTGCCAGCAGCCTGTTTTACGAGCAGTACTTC. Translating gives CASSLFYEQYF.

V is TRBV7-9 and J is TRBJ2-2; TRBD2 aligns across 13 bases. Trimming took 3 bases from V and 3 from J; bases not matched to a gene: 10. The CDR3 contains 19 residues. CDR1 SEHNR and CDR2 FQNEAQ come from the germline V gene (reference sequence). CDR3 sequence (DNA): TGTGCCAGCAGCTTTGGTTATACTAGCGGGAGGGAGTACACCGGGGAGCTGTTTTTT. Encoded protein: CASSFGYTSGREYTGELFF.

This clone was detected only once. The chain joins TRBV7-2 to TRBJ2-1, with TRBD2 matching 12 bases. Germline CDR1 and CDR2: SGHTA and FQGNSA. The CDR3 contains 16 residues. The V segment lost 6 bases and the J segment 8 bases; nucleotides outside the gene matches: 11. The CDR3 is CASRQRASGGDDEQFF. As DNA, the CDR3 is TGTGCCAGCAGGCAAAGGGCTAGCGGGGGGGACGATGAGCAGTTCTTC.

This clone was seen only once. The V call is TRBV5-6, the J call TRBJ2-6; tentative D call: TRBD1 (5 bases). V was shortened by 0 bases and J by 2 bases, with 9 bases between the two germline ends. Germline V CDR1 and CDR2: SGHDT, YYEEEE. This CDR3 has 16 residues. In nucleotides, the CDR3 is TGTGCCAGCAGCTTGGCCAGGGCACCTGGGGCCAACGTCCTGACTTTC. Amino acids: CASSLARAPGANVLTF.

The chain employs TRBV7-2 and TRBJ1-3; 9 bases match TRBD1. Trimming cost V 3 bases and J 4 bases; bases outside gene matches: 13. Germline CDR1 SGHTA, CDR2 FQGNSA. This CDR3 is built from 18 residues. CDR3 residues: CASSFSSGTGHRGNTIYF. The CDR3 DNA follows: TGTGCCAGCAGCTTTTCCTCTGGGACAGGGCATCGCGGAAACACCATATATTTT. The full variable domain, in which reference TRBV7-2 and TRBJ1-3 provide the parts outside the CDR3, is GAGVSQSPSNKVTEKGKDVELRCDPISGHTALYWYRQSLGQGLEFLIYFQGNSAPDKSGLPSDRFSAERTGGSVSTLTIQRTQQEDSAVYLCASSFSSGTGHRGNTIYFGEGSWLTVV.

V gene TRBV6-5 combines with J gene TRBJ2-7; 9 positions agree with TRBD1. J was trimmed by 3 bases and V by 6 bases; bases with no gene match: 9. The germline V gene encodes CDR1 MNHEY and CDR2 SVGAGI. The CDR3 loop spans 15 amino acids. CDR3 loop: CASRPTGGLNYEQYF. Here the CDR3 DNA reads TGTGCCAGCAGACCCACAGGGGGCTTGAACTACGAGCAGTACTTC.

The V call is TRBV5-4, the J call TRBJ2-3; TRBD1 is a possible D gene (5 bases). CDR1 and CDR2 (germline): SGHNT, YYREEE (reference sequence). V lost 0 bases and J 0 bases, leaving 5 bases between the germline ends. CDR3 length: 14 residues. The CDR3 is CASSLGQSTDTQYF. Written as DNA, the CDR3 is TGTGCCAGCAGCTTGGGACAGAGCACAGATACGCAGTATTTT.

V and J are TRBV6-5 and TRBJ1-3, with D maybe TRBD1 (6 bases). V gave up 4 bases and J gave up 3 bases, with 13 bases separating them. Germline V gives CDR1 MNHEY, CDR2 SVGAGI. The CDR3 consists of 15 residues. The CDR3 DNA reads TGTGCCAGCAGTTTGGACGACAGGAGTGGAAACACCATATATTTT. Its protein is CASSLDDRSGNTIYF.

V usage is TRBV29-1 and J usage is TRBJ1-2; D remains unclear. The germline gives CDR1 SQVTM, CDR2 ANQGSEA. V lost 6 bases, J lost 1 base, and 15 bases lay in between. The CDR3 runs to 14 residues. The CDR3 spells CSVPAGALNYGYTF. Written as DNA, the CDR3 is TGCAGCGTACCCGCCGGAGCCCTTAACTATGGCTACACCTTC.

This rearrangement joins TRBV10-2 to TRBJ2-2; D gene uncertain. Germline CDR1 reads WSHSY; CDR2 reads SAAADI. CDR3 size: 13 residues. The V end lost 1 base, the J end lost 2 bases, and 2 bases lay between the germline ends. DNA of the CDR3: TGCGCCAGCAGTGAGTACAACACCGGGGAGCTGTTTTTT. Protein product: CASSEYNTGELFF.

The table lists this clone with a count of one. The chain couples TRBV7-6 to TRBJ2-7; the match to TRBD2 covers 7 bases. CDR1 SGHVS and CDR2 FNYEAQ come from the germline V gene. The CDR3 is made up of 17 amino acids. V lost 2 bases, J lost 2 bases, and 12 bases stayed unmatched. CDR3 in amino acids: CASSLQREWSWAYEQYF. The CDR3 DNA sequence: TGTGCCAGCAGCTTACAGCGGGAATGGTCTTGGGCCTACGAGCAGTACTTC.

The rearrangement links TRBV20-1 to TRBJ1-2, with D possibly matching TRBD1 (5 bases). Trimming took 3 bases from V and 5 from J, leaving 19 bases between them. The CDR3 runs 15 residues. Germline V lookup: CDR1 DFQATT, CDR2 SNEGSKA (reference sequence). This chain's CDR3 is CSASPPRGRAYGYTF. CDR3 DNA: TGCAGTGCTAGTCCTCCGAGGGGCAGGGCATATGGCTACACCTTC.

V gene TRBV12-3 or TRBV12-4 combines with J gene TRBJ2-1, with D unclear. Trimming cost V 1 base and J 6 bases, with 4 bases left between them. The CDR3 covers 12 residues. DNA of the CDR3: TGTGCCAGCAGTTTAGGAGGCAATGAGCAGTTCTTC. This sequence encodes CASSLGGNEQFF.

V is TRBV7-9 and J is TRBJ1-4, with D unclear. The CDR3 is 14 amino acids. The germline CDR1 and CDR2 sequences are SEHNR and FQNEAQ (reference sequence). The ends were cut back, 6 bases at V and 7 bases at J, with 15 bases in the middle. CDR3 residues: CASSFLIEGEKLFF. In DNA, the CDR3 is TGTGCCAGCAGTTTTTTAATCGAGGGTGAAAAACTGTTTTTT.

The chain carries TRBV3-1 (or the pseudogene TRBV3-2) and TRBJ2-1; a possible D gene is TRBD2 (7 bases). With 1 base removed from V and 5 bases from J, the gap between germline ends came to 15 bases. CDR3 length equals 16 residues. CDR1 and CDR2 (germline): LGHDT, YNNKEL (reference sequence). This CDR3 is CASSQVVGGGHNEQFF. The CDR3 DNA sequence: TGTGCCAGCAGCCAAGTCGTAGGGGGGGGCCACAATGAGCAGTTCTTC.

The chain recombines TRBV19 with TRBJ2-7, with a weak D call TRBD1 (5 bases). Trimming removed 3 bases from V and 0 bases from J, with 18 bases in between. Germline values: CDR1 LNHDA, CDR2 SQIVND (reference sequence). The CDR3 spans 17 residues. This chain's CDR3 is CASSIPPGRQGSYEQYF. Here the CDR3 DNA reads TGTGCCAGTAGTATTCCCCCGGGTCGTCAGGGCTCCTACGAGCAGTACTTC.

For the CDR3, the DNA is TGTGCCAGCAGCCAAGTCGGAGGGAGGGACACAGATACGCAGTATTTT. Translation: CASSQVGGRDTDTQYF. The chain combines TRBV3-1 (or the pseudogene TRBV3-2) with TRBJ2-3; the match to TRBD2 covers 7 bases. The CDR3 spans 16 residues. Per the germline V gene, CDR1 is LGHDT and CDR2 is YNNKEL (reference sequence). Trimming took 1 base from V and 2 from J; bases not matched to a gene: 6.

This clone has just one count. V usage is TRBV7-9 and J usage is TRBJ1-1; TRBD1 agrees at 8 bases. Trimming cost V 6 bases and J 1 base; bases outside gene matches: 16. CDR3 length: 18 amino acids. Germline V lookup: CDR1 SEHNR, CDR2 FQNEAQ (reference sequence). The CDR3 DNA is TGTGCCAGCAGGTACCCCGGTGGCAGGGGGCAGGAGAACACTGAAGCTTTCTTT. It specifies CASRYPGGRGQENTEAFF.

The chain employs TRBV10-3 and TRBJ2-7, with 9 bases matching TRBD1. V was clipped by 7 bases and J by 5 bases; unmatched bases: 15. CDR1 and CDR2 (germline): ENHRY, SYGVKD. The CDR3 has 16 amino acids. The CDR3, as DNA: TGTGCCATCAACACGGGGATCGGACAGGGGTCGGACGAGCAGTACTTC. The encoded protein is CAINTGIGQGSDEQYF.

The chain links TRBV29-1 to TRBJ1-1; D may be TRBD1 (5 bases). From germline, CDR1 is SQVTM and CDR2 ANQGSEA. This CDR3 is 13 amino acids long. Trimming shortened V by 4 bases and J by 5 bases, and 14 bases separated the two germline ends. CDR3 coding DNA: TGCAGCGTTGTGCGGGGGGTAGGGACTGAAGCTTTCTTT. This codes for CSVVRGVGTEAFF.

This sequence joins TRBV7-9 and TRBJ1-2; D uncertain. CDR3 length equals 13 residues. V was cut by 1 base and J by 2 bases, with 5 bases left in between. The germline gives CDR1 SEHNR, CDR2 FQNEAQ (reference sequence). The CDR3 DNA reads as TGTGCCAGCAGCTTAGGGGTGAACTATGGCTACACCTTC. This codes for CASSLGVNYGYTF. Full variable domain (outside the CDR3, taken from reference TRBV7-9 and TRBJ1-2): DTGVSQNPRHKITKRGQNVTFRCDPISEHNRLYWYRQTLGQGPEFLTYFQNEAQLEKSRLLSDRFSAERPKGSFSTLEIQRTEQGDSAMYLCASSLGVNYGYTFGSGTRLTVV.

This chain links TRBV7-2 with TRBJ2-1; D is unresolved. Germline CDR1 reads SGHTA; CDR2 reads FQGNSA. V dropped 2 bases and J dropped 7 bases, with 9 bases sitting between them. The CDR3 is made up of 13 amino acids. The CDR3 protein is CASSLNQRNEQFF. DNA for the CDR3: TGTGCCAGCAGCTTAAATCAGAGAAATGAGCAGTTCTTC.

The V call is TRBV28, the J call TRBJ2-7, with D hard to call. This CDR3 region has 11 residues. Trimming took 6 bases from V and 4 from J, leaving 7 bases between them. Germline CDR1 reads MDHEN; CDR2 reads SYDVKM. The CDR3 bases are TGTGCCAGCAGGTTACTGTACGAGCAGTACTTC. Translated, it gives CASRLLYEQYF.

The gene calls are TRBV4-1 and TRBJ1-6, with D possibly matching TRBD1 (5 bases). The CDR3 runs 14 residues. CDR1 MGHRA and CDR2 YSYEKL come from the germline V gene. V shed 6 bases and J shed 5 bases, with 11 bases lying between them. The CDR3 DNA sequence: TGCGCCAGCAGACCCGGACACGATAATTCACCCCTCCACTTT. Translating it yields CASRPGHDNSPLHF.

The genes are TRBV5-5 and TRBJ1-5; 8 bases are a match to TRBD1. CDR3 length: 16 residues. Per germline, CDR1 SGHKS and CDR2 YYEKEE (reference sequence). Losses at the gene ends were 4 bases for V and 2 bases for J; bases not matched to a gene: 8. The CDR3 loop reads CASSLGTGTRNQPQHF. Here the CDR3 DNA reads TGTGCCAGCAGCCTGGGGACAGGTACGCGCAATCAGCCCCAGCATTTT.

The chain recombines TRBV6-5 with TRBJ2-7; 8 bases align to TRBD2. The germline V gene encodes CDR1 MNHEY and CDR2 SVGAGI. CDR3 size: 15 residues. Trimming took 7 bases from V and 4 from J; bases not matched to a gene: 12. Written as DNA, the CDR3 is TGTGCCAGCACTCACCCCAGCGGGGGAATTTACGAGCAGTACTTC. As protein: CASTHPSGGIYEQYF.

The V gene is TRBV19, the J gene TRBJ2-7; 9 positions match TRBD2. Germline V gene sequence: CDR1 LNHDA, CDR2 SQIVND (reference sequence). The CDR3 is made up of 14 amino acids. V was pared by 7 bases and J by 3 bases, with 7 bases of the junction left unmatched. CDR3 sequence (DNA): TGTGCCAGTAAGTCTAGCGGGATAAGCTACGAGCAGTACTTC. This codes for CASKSSGISYEQYF.

This chain links TRBV6-5 with TRBJ2-7; TRBD1 aligns across 7 bases. Germline assignment: CDR1 MNHEY and CDR2 SVGAGI. V was clipped by 5 bases and J by 5 bases; unmatched bases: 9. The CDR3 runs to 14 residues. The CDR3 here is CASSTANTGDEQYF. The CDR3 DNA reads as TGTGCCAGCAGTACGGCCAACACAGGGGACGAGCAGTACTTC.